Sequencing of this T cell receptor beta chain was carried out in a study of identical twins. Whole-study findings and limits: Within beta out-of-frame sequences, the excess sharing observed between twins was weaker. The authors noted that invariant MAIT and iNKT cells could partly confound zero-insertion analyses.

The donor group consisted entirely of healthy Caucasians. A few counts support this clonotype. Its matching antigen is unknown. MiXCR, applied by TCRdb to the 5' RACE reads, yields one record per CDR3 protein. The sample carries more than 1.5 million distinct CDR3 sequences, 25% to 35% recorded once. Germline CDR1 reads MDHEN; CDR2 reads SYDVKM. The CDR3 has 15 amino acids. With 2 bases removed from V and 8 bases from J, the gap between germline ends came to 13 bases. Material: cord blood. The J gene is TRBJ1-6, the V gene TRBV28, with no clear D. The receptor was isolated from a newborn girl in good health. The CDR3 here is CASSLGYPGYSPLHF. CDR3 nucleotides: TGTGCCAGCAGTTTAGGTTATCCGGGGTATTCACCCCTCCACTTT.